The source of this TCR beta chain is a study of T cell responses to AZD1222 COVID-19 vaccine. Overall study results and limits: Unmutated variant regions are reportedly targeted by nearly half of spike-specific TCRs.

A word on this clone: The antigen remains unidentified.

TCRdb's table, derived via immunoSEQ multiplex PCR, lists solely in-frame clones and lacks some. The sample records tens of thousands of clones, under 90% being singletons. Trimming cost V 0 bases and J 2 bases; bases outside gene matches: 6. CDR3 length equals 17 residues. Germline CDR1 SGHRS, CDR2 YFSETQ. The sequences come from peripheral blood, collected on day 0 of AZD1222 vaccination. The chain links TRBV5-1 to TRBJ2-1, with TRBD1 matching over 9 bases. This sequence originates from an adult in good health. This CDR3 is CASSLATGTGPYNEQFF. The CDR3 coding sequence is TGCGCCAGCAGCTTGGCTACCGGGACAGGGCCCTACAATGAGCAGTTCTTC. Using reference TRBV5-1 and TRBJ2-1 for the parts outside the CDR3, the full variable domain is KAGVTQTPRYLIKTRGQQVTLSCSPISGHRSVSWYQQTPGQGLQFLFEYFSETQRNKGNFPGRFSGRQFSNSRSEMNVSTLELGDSALYLCASSLATGTGPYNEQFFGPGTRLTVL.